This T cell receptor beta chain was sequenced during a study of OX40 agonist ivuxolimab in advanced cancers. In the study overall: An agonistic anti-OX40 (CD134) antibody, ivuxolimab, was used to treat the patients. Partial responses, seen in three patients, involved one hepatocellular carcinoma and two cutaneous melanomas.

This CDR3 has 14 residues. V gave up 3 bases and J gave up 4 bases, with 12 bases separating them. CDR1 is SEHNR and CDR2 is FQNEAQ in the germline V gene (reference sequence). Libraries were prepared by immunoSEQ multiplex PCR; TCRdb keeps only in-frame clonotypes and omits some of them. In the table there are 35,000 or so clones, approximately 82% of which are singletons. The genes are TRBV7-9 and TRBJ1-2; possibly TRBD1 for D (6 bases). The sample consisted of CD4+ or CD8+ T cells sorted from blood, taken in a trial of the OX40 agonist ivuxolimab. The source of this sequence is an adult with an advanced solid tumor such as melanoma, head and neck, liver or kidney cancer. CDR3 sequence reads: CASSLGGVGYGYTF. Written as DNA, the CDR3 is TGTGCCAGCAGCTTGGGGGGCGTCGGCTATGGCTACACCTTC.